This is a list of T cell receptor beta chains from one sample in a study of T-cell memory formation after mild COVID-19. TCRdb used MiXCR to reprocess the 5' RACE reads, holding one entry per CDR3 protein. Among 350,000 to 400,000 distinct CDR3 sequences listed, approximately 15% were seen once. The sequenced sample was PBMCs or a T cell subset sorted from them (not recorded which). The origin of the receptors is a young man who had mild COVID-19 (a few samples of this study predate the infection). Cell type and time point are not known. Each CDR3 is given with its conserved first and last residue. The D gene is left open where the match is weak. Clone size appears in some rows only: once, few, many, or a class for an expanded clone.

J gene	V gene	clone size	D gene	CDR3 protein	CDR3 DNA
TRBJ1-1	TRBV5-1	few	NA	CASRWDLNTEAFF	TGCGCCAGCAGGTGGGACCTGAACACTGAAGCTTTCTTT
TRBJ2-7	TRBV6-2/TRBV6-3	many	TRBD1	CASTLGQGAYEQYF	TGTGCCAGCACCTTAGGACAGGGCGCCTACGAGCAGTACTTC
TRBJ2-1	TRBV7-2	few	NA	CASSSLFLARSYNEQFF	TGTGCCAGCAGCTCGCTTTTCCTAGCGCGCTCCTACAATGAGCAGTTCTTC
TRBJ1-1	TRBV28	NA	NA	CASSLVRGRTEAFF	TGTGCCAGCAGTTTAGTCAGGGGTAGGACTGAAGCTTTCTTT
TRBJ2-1	TRBV7-9	few	TRBD2	CASSLAQGTSTETYNEQFF	TGTGCCAGCAGCTTAGCCCAGGGGACTAGCACGGAAACCTACAATGAGCAGTTCTTC
TRBJ2-3	TRBV27	NA	TRBD2	CASQRGATDTQYF	TGTGCCAGCCAGCGGGGGGCCACGGATACGCAGTATTTT
TRBJ2-1	TRBV2	few	NA	CASGRQLVTPLF	TGTGCCAGCGGTCGCCAACTAGTGACCCCACTCTTC
TRBJ2-1	TRBV19	few	NA	CASRPRGAAPSSYNEQFF	TGTGCCAGTAGGCCACGGGGGGCCGCTCCAAGCTCCTACAATGAGCAGTTCTTC
TRBJ2-7	TRBV5-1	few	NA	CASSEDSSYEQYF	TGCGCCAGCAGCGAGGACAGCTCCTACGAGCAGTACTTC
TRBJ1-2	TRBV29-1	few	TRBD1	CSVGTGGSYGYTF	TGCAGCGTTGGGACAGGGGGCTCCTATGGCTACACCTTC
TRBJ2-1	TRBV7-9	many	TRBD1	CASSLLAGTGYHNEQFF	TGTGCCAGCAGCTTATTAGCCGGGACAGGGTACCACAATGAGCAGTTCTTC
TRBJ1-2	TRBV4-1	few	NA	CASSQIGTDYYGYTF	TGCGCCAGCAGCCAGATAGGCACGGACTACTATGGCTACACCTTC
TRBJ2-7	TRBV20-1	few	TRBD1	CSGSRTGEGEQYF	TGCAGTGGCTCAAGGACAGGGGAGGGGGAGCAGTACTTC
TRBJ1-6	TRBV6-2/TRBV6-3	NA	TRBD1	CASSPTTGANSPLHF	TGTGCCAGCAGTCCCACGACAGGGGCAAATTCACCCCTCCACTTT
TRBJ2-3	TRBV6-5	many	NA	CASSYLASTDTQYF	TGTGCCAGCAGTTACCTAGCGAGCACAGATACGCAGTATTTT
TRBJ2-7	TRBV6-6	NA	TRBD1	CASSTPGQGVYEQYF	TGTGCCAGCAGTACCCCGGGACAGGGGGTCTACGAGCAGTACTTC
TRBJ2-7	TRBV3-1	many	NA	CASSDSAGGHEQYF	TGTGCCAGCAGCGACAGCGCCGGGGGTCACGAGCAGTACTTC
TRBJ2-3	TRBV7-2	few	TRBD2	CASSLGSGGPGTDTQYF	TGTGCCAGCAGCTTAGGCAGCGGGGGACCCGGCACAGATACGCAGTATTTT
TRBJ1-1	TRBV4-1	few	TRBD1	CASSPHRGGMNTEAFF	TGCGCCAGCAGCCCACACAGGGGAGGTATGAACACTGAAGCTTTCTTT
TRBJ1-6	TRBV3-1	many	NA	CASSQVGFYSPLHF	TGTGCCAGCAGCCAAGTTGGGTTTTATTCACCCCTCCACTTT
TRBJ2-1	TRBV6-2/TRBV6-3	few	NA	CASTSYMGYGNNEQFF	TGTGCCAGCACCAGTTACATGGGGTACGGCAACAATGAGCAGTTCTTC
TRBJ2-5	TRBV6-6	once	NA	CASLDLGGAGETQYF	TGTGCCAGCCTCGACTTGGGGGGGGCAGGAGAGACCCAGTACTTC
TRBJ2-7	TRBV6-2/TRBV6-3	NA	NA	CASSPRVDEQYF	TGTGCCAGCAGCCCCCGGGTTGACGAGCAGTACTTC
TRBJ2-4	TRBV20-1	many	NA	CSARGRLAKNIQYF	TGCAGTGCCCGCGGACGGCTAGCCAAAAACATTCAGTACTTC
TRBJ1-1	TRBV18	NA	TRBD1	CASSPSLYRDSNTEAFF	TGTGCCAGCTCACCAAGCCTGTATCGGGACAGTAATACAGAAGCTTTCTTT
TRBJ2-3	TRBV6-6	few	NA	CASIGGGLRADTQYF	TGTGCCAGCATTGGGGGGGGCCTCAGGGCAGATACGCAGTATTTT
TRBJ1-5	TRBV6-1	NA	NA	CASGSSSNQPQHF	TGTGCCAGCGGGTCAAGTAGCAATCAGCCCCAGCATTTT
TRBJ2-3	TRBV7-2	few	NA	CASSKITDTQYF	TGTGCCAGCAGCAAGATCACAGATACGCAGTATTTT
TRBJ2-5	TRBV6-2/TRBV6-3	NA	NA	CASRPTGPTETQYF	TGTGCCAGCAGACCTACAGGTCCCACAGAGACCCAGTACTTC
TRBJ1-6	TRBV2	once	TRBD1	CASSEEAGGGNSPLHF	TGTGCCAGCAGTGAAGAGGCAGGGGGCGGTAATTCACCCCTCCACTTT
TRBJ1-3	TRBV6-5	few	NA	CASAPRDSGNTIYF	TGTGCCAGCGCCCCGAGGGACTCTGGAAACACCATATATTTT
TRBJ2-3	TRBV19	NA	TRBD2	CASSTLERGHGHF	TGTGCCAGTAGTACCCTTGAGCGGGGGCATGGACATTTT
TRBJ2-2	TRBV7-3	many	NA	CASSLNSGELFF	TGTGCCAGCAGCTTAAACTCCGGGGAGCTGTTTTTT
TRBJ2-7	TRBV5-1	NA	TRBD2	CASSLEEAGGWEQYF	TGCGCCAGCAGCTTGGAGGAAGCGGGAGGTTGGGAGCAGTACTTC
TRBJ1-2	TRBV5-6	NA	NA	CASSPGGSGYTF	TGTGCCAGCAGCCCGGGGGGCAGTGGCTACACCTTC
TRBJ2-1	TRBV4-1	few	NA	CASSQDISGVGQFF	TGCGCCAGCAGCCAAGATATCTCGGGGGTAGGGCAGTTCTTC
TRBJ2-3	TRBV4-1	few	NA	CATARTLEDTQYF	TGCGCCACCGCCCGAACTCTTGAGGATACGCAGTATTTT
TRBJ1-5	TRBV28	few	NA	CASKLSNQPQHF	TGTGCCAGTAAGCTGTCGAATCAGCCCCAGCATTTT
TRBJ1-4	TRBV27	NA	NA	CASRPHPQEKLFF	TGTGCCAGCAGGCCGCATCCCCAGGAAAAACTGTTTTTT
TRBJ2-7	TRBV10-3	few	TRBD2	CAIRTSGEQYF	TGTGCCATCAGAACTAGCGGCGAGCAGTACTTC
TRBJ2-1	TRBV3-1	NA	NA	CASSQAHYNEQFF	TGTGCCAGCAGCCAAGCCCATTACAATGAGCAGTTCTTC
TRBJ2-6	TRBV10-3	few	TRBD1	CAITKDRVGIGANVLTF	TGTGCCATCACCAAAGACAGGGTGGGAATTGGGGCCAACGTCCTGACTTTC
TRBJ2-7	TRBV4-3	few	NA	CASSQQSGLSYEQYF	TGCGCCAGCAGCCAACAGTCAGGGTTATCCTACGAGCAGTACTTC
TRBJ2-3	TRBV4-3	few	NA	CASSQGGGGSGYTDTQYF	TGCGCCAGCAGCCAAGGAGGGGGCGGTAGCGGATACACAGATACGCAGTATTTT
TRBJ2-1	TRBV6-5	NA	TRBD2	CASSSRLAVSSYNEQFF	TGTGCCAGCAGTTCTCGACTAGCGGTCAGCTCCTACAATGAGCAGTTCTTC
TRBJ2-3	TRBV28	NA	NA	CASSLADDTQYF	TGTGCCAGCAGTTTAGCCGATGATACGCAGTATTTT